This is a list of T cell receptor beta chains from one sample in a study of blood T cells in healthy people across ages. Using its own MiXCR run on the 5' RACE reads, TCRdb lists one record per CDR3 protein. The sample gives 790,000 or so distinct CDR3 sequences, 45% to 70% of which show up once; approximately 24% is in the top ten. Sample: blood. These receptors originate from a man aged 40-49 years in good health. Each CDR3 is given with its conserved first and last residue. The order of the fields is clone size, V gene, J gene, D gene, CDR3 protein, CDR3 DNA. D genes are given only for firm matches. For some rows the clone size is stated as once, few or many, or as a class when expanded; others skip it.

abundance: few; v_gene: TRBV9; j_gene: TRBJ2-7; d_gene: -; CDR3aa: CASSADRTAETSYEQYF; CDR3nt: TGTGCCAGCAGCGCCGATCGGACTGCCGAAACTTCCTACGAGCAGTACTTC
abundance: -; v_gene: TRBV5-4; j_gene: TRBJ2-7; d_gene: TRBD2; CDR3aa: CASMASGRNGYEQYF; CDR3nt: TGTGCCAGCATGGCTAGCGGGAGAAATGGCTACGAGCAGTACTTC
abundance: once; v_gene: TRBV16; j_gene: TRBJ2-1; d_gene: -; CDR3aa: CASSQQAGSSEQFF; CDR3nt: TGTGCCAGCAGCCAACAGGCAGGGTCAAGTGAGCAGTTCTTC
abundance: -; v_gene: TRBV15; j_gene: TRBJ2-7; d_gene: -; CDR3aa: CATSRESYEQYF; CDR3nt: TGTGCCACCAGCAGAGAGTCCTACGAGCAGTACTTC
abundance: few; v_gene: TRBV29-1; j_gene: TRBJ2-4; d_gene: TRBD1; CDR3aa: CSVGDRLAAKNIQYF; CDR3nt: TGCAGCGTTGGGGACAGACTGGCCGCCAAAAACATTCAGTACTTC
abundance: few; v_gene: TRBV7-2; j_gene: TRBJ2-3; d_gene: TRBD2; CDR3aa: CASSWRPSGEDTQYF; CDR3nt: TGTGCCAGCAGCTGGCGGCCTAGCGGGGAAGATACGCAGTATTTT
abundance: -; v_gene: TRBV7-9; j_gene: TRBJ1-1; d_gene: -; CDR3aa: CASSLVRGEAFF; CDR3nt: TGTGCCAGCAGCTTAGTCAGGGGTGAAGCTTTCTTT
abundance: -; v_gene: TRBV12-3/TRBV12-4; j_gene: TRBJ1-5; d_gene: -; CDR3aa: CASSPGGRVFRNQPQHF; CDR3nt: TGTGCCAGCAGTCCCGGGGGCAGGGTTTTCCGCAATCAGCCCCAGCATTTT
abundance: -; v_gene: TRBV6-1; j_gene: TRBJ2-7; d_gene: -; CDR3aa: CASSAAQTVESSYEQYF; CDR3nt: TGTGCCAGCAGTGCCGCCCAGACAGTCGAGAGCTCCTACGAGCAGTACTTC
abundance: -; v_gene: TRBV10-3; j_gene: TRBJ2-6; d_gene: -; CDR3aa: CAISESDAKYGSGANVLTF; CDR3nt: TGTGCCATCAGTGAGTCCGACGCGAAGTACGGCTCTGGGGCCAACGTCCTGACTTTC
abundance: -; v_gene: TRBV5-1; j_gene: TRBJ2-1; d_gene: -; CDR3aa: CASMVSVNNEQFF; CDR3nt: TGCGCCAGCATGGTCTCGGTCAACAATGAGCAGTTCTTC
abundance: -; v_gene: TRBV25-1; j_gene: TRBJ1-2; d_gene: -; CDR3aa: CAGGGANYGYTF; CDR3nt: TGTGCCGGCGGAGGAGCTAACTATGGCTACACCTTC
abundance: few; v_gene: TRBV11-2; j_gene: TRBJ2-5; d_gene: -; CDR3aa: CASSADGLETQYF; CDR3nt: TGTGCCAGCAGCGCCGACGGGTTGGAGACCCAGTACTTC
abundance: -; v_gene: TRBV20-1; j_gene: TRBJ2-5; d_gene: -; CDR3aa: CSAGRQETQYF; CDR3nt: TGCAGTGCTGGACGGCAAGAGACCCAGTACTTC
abundance: -; v_gene: TRBV6-2/TRBV6-3; j_gene: TRBJ2-3; d_gene: -; CDR3aa: CAGSYFSSSTDTQYF; CDR3nt: TGTGCCGGCAGTTACTTTTCCAGCTCCACAGATACGCAGTATTTT